This TCR beta chain was recorded in a study of blood T cell repertoires in COVID-19. Study-wide context: Donors in the United States, Italy and Spain gave samples during acute or convalescent COVID-19.

The V and J ends lost 1 base and 5 bases, in that order; junction bases with no gene match: 3. The CDR3 totals 14 residues. Germline V gene lookup returns CDR1 SGDLS and CDR2 YYNGEE. Original data processing: Reference gene primer amplification gave estimated nucleated cell counts. The method was immunoSEQ multiplex PCR; TCRdb's version includes in-frame clones alone and lacks a portion of them. V and J calls and clone size come straight from that table; D and trimming were deduced from the DNA. The sample has about 100,000 clones; approximately 91% are singletons. The TCR comes from a man aged 50 to 60 with active COVID-19. The genes are TRBV9 and TRBJ2-3; 8 nucleotides match TRBD2. The sequenced sample consisted of peripheral blood. The DNA of the CDR3 is TGTGCCAGCAGCGTAAGGCTAGCGGGAGATACGCAGTATTTT. Its protein product is CASSVRLAGDTQYF.